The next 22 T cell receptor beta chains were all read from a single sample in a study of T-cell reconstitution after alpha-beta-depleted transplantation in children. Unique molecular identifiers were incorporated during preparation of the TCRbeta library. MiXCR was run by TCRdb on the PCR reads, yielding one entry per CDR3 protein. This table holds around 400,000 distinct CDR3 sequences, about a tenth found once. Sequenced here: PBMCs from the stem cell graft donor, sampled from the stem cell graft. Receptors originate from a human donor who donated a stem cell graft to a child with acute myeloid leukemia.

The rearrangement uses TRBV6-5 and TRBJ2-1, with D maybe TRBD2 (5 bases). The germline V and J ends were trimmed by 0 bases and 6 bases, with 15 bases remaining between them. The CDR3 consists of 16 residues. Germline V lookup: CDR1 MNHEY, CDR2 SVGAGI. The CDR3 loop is CASSYSLAQSSNEQFF. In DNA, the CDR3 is TGTGCCAGCAGTTACTCTCTAGCACAGAGTTCCAATGAGCAGTTCTTC.

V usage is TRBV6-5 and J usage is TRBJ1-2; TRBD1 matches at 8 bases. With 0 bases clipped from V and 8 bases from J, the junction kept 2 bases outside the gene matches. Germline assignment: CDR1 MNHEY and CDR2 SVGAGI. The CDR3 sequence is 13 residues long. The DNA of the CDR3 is TGTGCCAGCAGTTACTCTGGGACAGGCGGCTACACCTTC. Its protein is CASSYSGTGGYTF.

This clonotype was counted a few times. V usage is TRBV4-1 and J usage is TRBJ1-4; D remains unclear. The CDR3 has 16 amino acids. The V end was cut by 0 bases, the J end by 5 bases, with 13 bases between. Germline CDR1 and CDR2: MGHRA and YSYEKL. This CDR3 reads CASSQDLMAANEKLFF. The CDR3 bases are TGCGCCAGCAGCCAAGACCTTATGGCAGCAAATGAAAAACTGTTTTTT.

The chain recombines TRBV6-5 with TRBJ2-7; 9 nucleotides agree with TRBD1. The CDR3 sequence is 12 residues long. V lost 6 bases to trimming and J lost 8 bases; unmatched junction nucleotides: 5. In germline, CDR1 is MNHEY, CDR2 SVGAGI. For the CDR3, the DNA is TGTGCCAGCAGCCCGGGACAGGGTAAGCAGTACGTC. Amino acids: CASSPGQGKQYV.

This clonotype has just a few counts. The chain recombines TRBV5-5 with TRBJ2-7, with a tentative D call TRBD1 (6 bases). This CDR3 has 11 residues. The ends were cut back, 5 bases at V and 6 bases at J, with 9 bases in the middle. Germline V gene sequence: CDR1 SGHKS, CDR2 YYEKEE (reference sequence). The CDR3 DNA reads TGTGCCAGCAGGAACAGGGTCGAGCAGTACGTC. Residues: CASRNRVEQYV.

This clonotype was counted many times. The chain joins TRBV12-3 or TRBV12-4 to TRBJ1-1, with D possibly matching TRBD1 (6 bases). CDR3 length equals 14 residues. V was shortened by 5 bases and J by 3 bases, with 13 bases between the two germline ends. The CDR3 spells CASSPNRAHTEAFF. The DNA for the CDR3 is TGTGCCAGCAGTCCTAACAGGGCCCACACTGAAGCTTTCTTT.

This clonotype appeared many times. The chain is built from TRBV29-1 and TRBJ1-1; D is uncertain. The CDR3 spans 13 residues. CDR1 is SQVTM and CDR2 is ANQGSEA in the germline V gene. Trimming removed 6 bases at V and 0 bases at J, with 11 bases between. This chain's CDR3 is CSVWTVMNTEAFF. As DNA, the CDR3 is TGCAGCGTCTGGACGGTTATGAACACTGAAGCTTTCTTT.

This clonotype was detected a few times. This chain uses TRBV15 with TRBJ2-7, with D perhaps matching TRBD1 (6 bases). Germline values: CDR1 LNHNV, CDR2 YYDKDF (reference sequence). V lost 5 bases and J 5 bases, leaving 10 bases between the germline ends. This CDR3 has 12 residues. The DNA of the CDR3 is TGTGCCACCAGCGCGGACAGAAACGAGCAGTACTTC. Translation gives CATSADRNEQYF.

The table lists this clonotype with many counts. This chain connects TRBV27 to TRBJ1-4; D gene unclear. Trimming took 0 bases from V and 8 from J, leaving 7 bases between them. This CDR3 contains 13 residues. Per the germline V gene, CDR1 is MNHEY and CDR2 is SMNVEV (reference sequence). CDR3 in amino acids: CASSLSSGEKLFF. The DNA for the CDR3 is TGTGCCAGCAGTTTATCGTCCGGGGAAAAACTGTTTTTT.

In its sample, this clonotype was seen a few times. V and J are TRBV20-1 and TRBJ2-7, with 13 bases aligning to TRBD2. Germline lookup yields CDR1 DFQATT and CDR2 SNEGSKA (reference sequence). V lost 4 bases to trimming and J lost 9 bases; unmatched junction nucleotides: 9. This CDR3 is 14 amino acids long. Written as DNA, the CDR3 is TGCAGTGCTACGGGGCTGACTAGCGGGAGGTTGCAGTACTTC. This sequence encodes CSATGLTSGRLQYF.

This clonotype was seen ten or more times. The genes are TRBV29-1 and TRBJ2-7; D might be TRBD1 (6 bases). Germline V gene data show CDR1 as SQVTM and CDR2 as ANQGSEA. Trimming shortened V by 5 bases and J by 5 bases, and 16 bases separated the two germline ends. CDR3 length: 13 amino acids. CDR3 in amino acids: CSVNTGFGNEQYF. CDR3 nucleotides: TGCAGCGTTAATACAGGGTTCGGCAACGAGCAGTACTTC.

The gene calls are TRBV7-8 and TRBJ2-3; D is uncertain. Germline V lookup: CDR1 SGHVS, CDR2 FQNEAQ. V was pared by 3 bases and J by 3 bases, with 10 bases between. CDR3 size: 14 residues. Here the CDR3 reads CASSFLQQTDTQYF. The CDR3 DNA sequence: TGTGCCAGCAGCTTTTTGCAGCAGACAGATACGCAGTATTTT. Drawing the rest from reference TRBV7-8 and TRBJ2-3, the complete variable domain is GAGVSQSPRYKVAKRGQDVALRCDPISGHVSLFWYQQALGQGPEFLTYFQNEAQLDKSGLPSDRFFAERPEGSVSTLKIQRTQQEDSAVYLCASSFLQQTDTQYFGPGTRLTVL.

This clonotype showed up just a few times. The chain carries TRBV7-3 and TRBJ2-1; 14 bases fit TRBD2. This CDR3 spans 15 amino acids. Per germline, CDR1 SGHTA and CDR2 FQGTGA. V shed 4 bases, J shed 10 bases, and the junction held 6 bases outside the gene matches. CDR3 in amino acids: CASSSGLAGVEEQFF. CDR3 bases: TGTGCCAGCAGCTCGGGACTAGCGGGAGTAGAGGAGCAGTTCTTC.

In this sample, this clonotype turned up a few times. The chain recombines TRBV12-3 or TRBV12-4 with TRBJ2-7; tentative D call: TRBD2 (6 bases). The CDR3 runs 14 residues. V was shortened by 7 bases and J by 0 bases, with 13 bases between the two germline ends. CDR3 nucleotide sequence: TGTGCCAGCAACAAGGACGGGAGCTCCTACGAGCAGTACTTC. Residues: CASNKDGSSYEQYF.

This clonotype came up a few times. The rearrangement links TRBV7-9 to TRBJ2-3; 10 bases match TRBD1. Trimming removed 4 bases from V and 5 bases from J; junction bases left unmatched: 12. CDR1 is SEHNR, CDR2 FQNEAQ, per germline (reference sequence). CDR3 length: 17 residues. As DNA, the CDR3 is TGTGCCAGCAGCTCAGTATCCGGGACAGGGGTGGTAGATACGCAGTATTTT. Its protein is CASSSVSGTGVVDTQYF. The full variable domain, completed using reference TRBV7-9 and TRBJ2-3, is DTGVSQNPRHKITKRGQNVTFRCDPISEHNRLYWYRQTLGQGPEFLTYFQNEAQLEKSRLLSDRFSAERPKGSFSTLEIQRTEQGDSAMYLCASSSVSGTGVVDTQYFGPGTRLTVL.

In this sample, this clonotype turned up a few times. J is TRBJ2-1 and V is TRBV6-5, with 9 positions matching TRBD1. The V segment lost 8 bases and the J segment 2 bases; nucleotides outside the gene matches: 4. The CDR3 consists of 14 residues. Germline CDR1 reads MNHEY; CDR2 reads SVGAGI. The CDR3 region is CASGHRGPYNEQFF. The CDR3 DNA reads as TGTGCCAGCGGACACAGGGGGCCCTACAATGAGCAGTTCTTC.

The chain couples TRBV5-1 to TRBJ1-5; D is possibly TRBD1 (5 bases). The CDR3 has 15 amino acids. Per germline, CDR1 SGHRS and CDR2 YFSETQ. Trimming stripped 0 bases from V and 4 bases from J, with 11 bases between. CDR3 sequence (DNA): TGCGCCAGCAGCTTGGAGGGACTGGGAAATCAGCCCCAGCATTTT. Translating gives CASSLEGLGNQPQHF.

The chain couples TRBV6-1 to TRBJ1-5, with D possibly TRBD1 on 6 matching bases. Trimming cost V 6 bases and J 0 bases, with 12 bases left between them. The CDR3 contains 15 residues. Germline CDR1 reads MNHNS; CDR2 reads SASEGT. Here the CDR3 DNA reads TGTGCCAGCAGGGAGGGGGGAAGTAGCAATCAGCCCCAGCATTTT. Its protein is CASREGGSSNQPQHF.

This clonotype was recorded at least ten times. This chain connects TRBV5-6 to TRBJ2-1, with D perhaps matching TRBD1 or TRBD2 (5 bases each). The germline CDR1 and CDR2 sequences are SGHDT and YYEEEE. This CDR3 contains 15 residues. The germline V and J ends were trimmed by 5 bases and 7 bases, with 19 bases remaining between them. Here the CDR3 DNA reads TGTGCCAGCAGACCCCGGGACCCGAGGGGTAATGAGCAGTTCTTC. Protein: CASRPRDPRGNEQFF.

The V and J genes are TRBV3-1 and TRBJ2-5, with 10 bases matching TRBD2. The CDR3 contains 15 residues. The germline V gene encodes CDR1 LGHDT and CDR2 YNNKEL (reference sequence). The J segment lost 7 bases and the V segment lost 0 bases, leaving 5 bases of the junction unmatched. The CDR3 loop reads CASSQDKERGGTQYF. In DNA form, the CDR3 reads TGTGCCAGCAGCCAAGATAAGGAGCGGGGGGGGACCCAGTACTTC.

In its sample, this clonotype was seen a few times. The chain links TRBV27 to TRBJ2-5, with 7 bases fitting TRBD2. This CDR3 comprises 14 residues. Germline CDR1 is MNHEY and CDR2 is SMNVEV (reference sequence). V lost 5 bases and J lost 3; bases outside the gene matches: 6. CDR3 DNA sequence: TGTGCCAGCAGTCCCTGTGGGAGGGAAGAGACCCAGTACTTC. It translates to CASSPCGREETQYF.

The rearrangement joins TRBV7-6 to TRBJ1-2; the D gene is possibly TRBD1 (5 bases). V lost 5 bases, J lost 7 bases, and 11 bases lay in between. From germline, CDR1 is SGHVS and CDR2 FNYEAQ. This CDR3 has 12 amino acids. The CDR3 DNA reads TGTGCCAGCAGCCTCCCAGGGACTGGCTACACCTTC. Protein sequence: CASSLPGTGYTF.